The clone carrying this T cell receptor (beta chain) was seen a handful of times. Antigen specificity is unknown. These data are taken from a study of T cell responses to AZD1222 COVID-19 vaccine. General study findings and limits: Vaccine-associated CD4 TCRs spanned spike, dominant at 160-218 and 743-854. Baseline seropositivity characterized only a handful of AZD1222 recipients. Donors skewed white British and female; clonal diversity was possibly underestimated.

Method: immunoSEQ multiplex PCR; TCRdb's copy keeps in-frame clones and lacks some. Among about 130,000 clones listed, around nine tenths were seen once. V lost 4 bases and J lost 4, with 13 bases in between. CDR1 is SGHTA, CDR2 FQGNSA, per germline. The CDR3 consists of 14 residues. The specimen comprised peripheral blood, sampled on day 0 of AZD1222 vaccination. This TCR derives from an adult in good health. The chain recombines TRBV7-2 with TRBJ1-2; a possible D gene is TRBD1 (5 bases). The CDR3 DNA reads as TGTGCCAGCAGCTCGACTGGTGGGGGCTATGGCTACACCTTC. It codes for CASSSTGGGYGYTF.